These T cell receptor beta chains were read from a single sample in a study of blood T cell repertoires in COVID-19. Profiled with immunoSEQ multiplex PCR; TCRdb holds only in-frame clones, not every one. The sample lists over 200,000 clones; around nine tenths were seen once. The specimen sequenced was PBMCs or T cells enriched from blood (not recorded which). Receptor source: a young man who had recovered from COVID-19. The CDR3 runs from the conserved cysteine through the conserved F or W. A D gene is named only where the DNA matches it firmly. The listing skips clone size in some rows; elsewhere it reads once, few, many or a size class.

D	V	J	size	CDR3	DNA
-	TRBV27	TRBJ2-2	once	CASSRPLANTGELFF	TGTGCCAGCAGTCGACCTCTAGCGAACACCGGGGAGCTGTTTTTT
-	TRBV18	TRBJ1-6	-	CASSPPGRENSPLHF	TGTGCCAGCTCACCACCTGGACGGGAAAATTCACCCCTCCACTTT
-	TRBV30	TRBJ1-2	-	CARESGGYTF	TGTGCCCGGGAGTCGGGGGGCTACACCTTC
TRBD2	TRBV6-1	TRBJ2-3	-	CASSEASGGGADTQYF	TGTGCCAGCAGTGAGGCTAGCGGGGGCGGCGCAGATACGCAGTATTTT
-	TRBV5-8	TRBJ1-2	-	CASSLGWPGDYGYTF	TGTGCCAGCAGCTTGGGGTGGCCAGGGGACTATGGCTACACCTTC
TRBD2	TRBV27	TRBJ2-1	-	CASSLSPWREVYNEQFF	TGTGCCAGCAGTTTATCCCCCTGGCGGGAGGTTTACAATGAGCAGTTCTTC
-	TRBV2	TRBJ2-3	few	CASITKRITDTQYF	TGTGCCAGCATAACAAAGCGGATCACAGATACGCAGTATTTT
TRBD2	TRBV11-3	TRBJ2-1	-	CASSLRGDNNEQFF	TGTGCCAGCAGCTTGCGGGGGGATAACAATGAGCAGTTCTTC
-	TRBV7-2	TRBJ2-5	-	CASSTGFQETQYF	TGTGCCAGCAGCACGGGATTCCAAGAGACCCAGTACTTC
-	TRBV5-1	TRBJ2-7	-	CASSKSGNYEQYF	TGCGCCAGCAGTAAGAGTGGTAACTACGAGCAGTACTTC
TRBD1	TRBV3-1/TRBV3-2	TRBJ1-4	-	CASSHIDRGLFF	TGTGCCAGCAGCCATATAGACAGGGGGCTGTTTTTT
TRBD1	TRBV29-1	TRBJ2-7	-	CSVTGTGVYEQYF	TGCAGCGTGACCGGGACAGGCGTCTACGAGCAGTACTTC
TRBD2	TRBV7-8	TRBJ2-1	-	CASSQRWTSADEQFF	TGTGCCAGCAGCCAGCGATGGACTAGCGCGGATGAGCAGTTCTTC
-	TRBV7-2	TRBJ1-5	-	CASSLGGYSNQPQHF	TGTGCCAGCAGCCTGGGGGGGTATAGCAATCAGCCCCAGCATTTT
TRBD1	TRBV13	TRBJ1-1	-	CASTGDRESEAFF	TGTGCCAGCACCGGGGACAGGGAGAGTGAAGCTTTCTTT
-	TRBV19	TRBJ1-5	once	CASSILEQINQPQHF	TGTGCCAGTAGTATTTTGGAGCAGATAAATCAGCCCCAGCATTTT
-	TRBV12-5	TRBJ2-5	-	CASGFSLNRQETQYF	TGTGCTAGTGGTTTCTCATTAAACAGGCAAGAGACCCAGTACTTC
-	TRBV12-3/TRBV12-4	TRBJ2-1	-	CASSFREQFF	TGTGCCAGCAGTTTCCGGGAGCAGTTCTTC
-	TRBV25-1	TRBJ2-1	-	CASSASPEQFF	TGTGCCAGCAGTGCCTCTCCCGAGCAGTTCTTC
-	TRBV11-2	TRBJ1-2	-	CASSLDHAGSYGYTF	TGTGCCAGCAGCTTAGATCACGCGGGTAGCTATGGCTACACCTTC
TRBD2	TRBV3-1/TRBV3-2	TRBJ2-3	-	CASSPGGPVVADTQYF	TGTGCCAGCAGCCCGGGGGGGCCGGTAGTCGCAGATACGCAGTATTTT
TRBD2	TRBV9	TRBJ2-5	many	CASSVVGGGANIAQYF	TGTGCCAGCAGCGTAGTCGGCGGGGGGGCGAATATCGCCCAGTACTTC
-	TRBV5-5	TRBJ1-1	-	CASSVGSLNTEAFF	TGTGCCAGCAGCGTGGGGAGCCTTAACACTGAAGCTTTCTTT
-	TRBV30	TRBJ2-7	-	CAWSDSGNEQYF	TGTGCCTGGAGTGACAGCGGAAACGAGCAGTACTTC
TRBD1	TRBV4-3	TRBJ1-4	once	CASSQTGGKNEKLFF	TGCGCCAGCAGCCAGACAGGGGGCAAGAATGAAAAACTGTTTTTT
-	TRBV11-2	TRBJ2-7	-	CASSLNSFFSYEQYF	TGTGCCAGCAGCTTGAACTCCTTCTTCTCCTACGAGCAGTACTTC
-	TRBV3-1/TRBV3-2	TRBJ2-3	-	CASSFRADTQYF	TGTGCCAGCAGCTTTAGAGCCGATACGCAGTATTTT
-	TRBV21-1	TRBJ1-4	-	CASSKDGISKGTNEKLFF	TGTGCCAGCAGCAAAGACGGGATCTCAAAAGGAACTAATGAAAAACTGTTTTTT
-	TRBV5-4	TRBJ1-6	few	CASWTTGSSYNSPLHF	TGTGCCAGCTGGACAACCGGGAGCTCCTATAATTCACCCCTCCACTTT
-	TRBV28	TRBJ1-4	once	CASSFPTAFNEKLFF	TGTGCCAGCAGTTTTCCGACAGCCTTTAATGAAAAACTGTTTTTT
-	TRBV6-5	TRBJ1-6	-	CASSYGQPNSPLHF	TGTGCCAGCAGTTACGGACAGCCGAATTCACCCCTCCACTTT
-	TRBV5-1	TRBJ1-2	-	CASSALGGPNYGYTF	TGCGCCAGCAGCGCCCTAGGGGGACCGAACTATGGCTACACCTTC
-	TRBV11-3	TRBJ2-7	-	CASSPDGGSYEQYF	TGTGCCAGCAGCCCAGACGGGGGCTCCTACGAGCAGTACTTC
TRBD2	TRBV3-1/TRBV3-2	TRBJ2-2	-	CASSVGGASNTGELFF	TGTGCCAGCAGCGTCGGGGGGGCCTCGAACACCGGGGAGCTGTTTTTT
TRBD1	TRBV14	TRBJ2-1	-	CASSQTGTVYNEQFF	TGTGCCAGCAGCCAAACAGGGACAGTTTACAATGAGCAGTTCTTC
-	TRBV6-5	TRBJ1-6	-	CASSYTPGRGNSPLHF	TGTGCCAGCAGTTATACCCCCGGGCGGGGAAATTCACCCCTCCACTTT
-	TRBV5-1	TRBJ2-7	-	CASSPSGGEGEQYF	TGCGCCAGCAGCCCCTCTGGGGGCGAAGGCGAGCAGTACTTC
-	TRBV25-1	TRBJ1-2	-	CASRAGTTNYGYTF	TGTGCCAGCAGAGCCGGGACAACTAACTATGGCTACACCTTC
-	TRBV29-1	TRBJ1-2	-	CSVPPAGATGYTF	TGCAGCGTCCCCCCAGCGGGGGCCACTGGCTACACCTTC
-	TRBV7-2	TRBJ1-5	-	CASSVRGGDQPQHF	TGTGCCAGCAGCGTACGGGGGGGTGATCAGCCCCAGCATTTT
TRBD2	TRBV14	TRBJ2-1	-	CASSSTSGITYNEQFF	TGTGCCAGCAGCTCTACTAGCGGGATCACCTACAATGAGCAGTTCTTC
TRBD1	TRBV11-2	TRBJ2-7	-	CASSPFTGASSYEQYF	TGTGCCAGCAGCCCCTTTACAGGGGCCAGCTCCTACGAGCAGTACTTC
-	TRBV24-1	TRBJ2-2	few	CATSDPDTGAGELFF	TGTGCCACCAGTGACCCCGACACGGGGGCCGGGGAGCTGTTTTTT
-	TRBV27	TRBJ1-1	-	CASSPDRIRYTEAFF	TGTGCCAGCAGCCCCGACAGAATTCGGTACACTGAAGCTTTCTTT
TRBD1	TRBV28	TRBJ1-2	-	CASSQTGKGYGYTF	TGTGCCAGCAGCCAGACAGGGAAGGGCTATGGCTACACCTTC
TRBD1	TRBV27	TRBJ1-2	few	CASSFGQGAYGYTF	TGTGCCAGCAGTTTTGGACAGGGGGCCTATGGCTACACCTTC
TRBD1	TRBV28	TRBJ1-1	once	CASSSGGKNTEAFF	TGTGCCAGCAGCTCAGGGGGGAAGAACACTGAAGCTTTCTTT
TRBD1	TRBV5-1	TRBJ2-7	once	CASSAGQGAGGEQYF	TGCGCCAGCAGCGCGGGACAGGGGGCTGGTGGCGAGCAGTACTTC
TRBD2	TRBV5-3	TRBJ2-7	few	CARSYRLAGESYEQYF	TGTGCCAGAAGCTATCGACTAGCGGGGGAATCCTACGAGCAGTACTTC
TRBD1	TRBV27	TRBJ1-5	-	CASSSLETGNQPQHF	TGTGCCAGCAGTTCCCTCGAGACAGGGAACCAGCCCCAGCATTTT
TRBD1	TRBV4-2	TRBJ2-7	-	CASSQDRQGDEQYF	TGTGCCAGCAGCCAAGATCGGCAGGGGGACGAGCAGTACTTC
-	TRBV28	TRBJ2-3	-	CASSFLEAPFTDTQYF	TGTGCCAGCAGTTTCTTGGAGGCCCCTTTCACAGATACGCAGTATTTT
TRBD1	TRBV7-2	TRBJ1-1	-	CASSLQGGWNTEAFF	TGTGCCAGCAGCTTACAAGGGGGCTGGAACACTGAAGCTTTCTTT
-	TRBV6-1	TRBJ2-7	-	CASSEGGWGPYEQYF	TGTGCCAGCAGTGAAGGGGGCTGGGGTCCCTACGAGCAGTACTTC
TRBD1	TRBV27	TRBJ1-5	-	CASSPSSGQGAQPQHF	TGTGCCAGCAGTCCCTCCTCGGGACAGGGGGCTCAGCCCCAGCATTTT
TRBD1	TRBV25-1	TRBJ1-4	once	CASSYHRGQNEKLFF	TGTGCCAGCAGTTACCACAGGGGACAGAATGAAAAACTGTTTTTT
-	TRBV7-9	TRBJ1-6	-	CATPAPGSPLHF	TGTGCCACTCCCGCGCCGGGTTCACCCCTCCACTTT
-	TRBV4-1	TRBJ2-3	few	CASSQDPVRGDTQYF	TGCGCCAGCAGCCAAGATCCAGTTCGGGGAGATACGCAGTATTTT
TRBD2	TRBV6-2/TRBV6-3	TRBJ2-7	-	CASSHPSGRSYEQYF	TGTGCCAGCAGCCACCCTAGCGGGAGAAGCTACGAGCAGTACTTC